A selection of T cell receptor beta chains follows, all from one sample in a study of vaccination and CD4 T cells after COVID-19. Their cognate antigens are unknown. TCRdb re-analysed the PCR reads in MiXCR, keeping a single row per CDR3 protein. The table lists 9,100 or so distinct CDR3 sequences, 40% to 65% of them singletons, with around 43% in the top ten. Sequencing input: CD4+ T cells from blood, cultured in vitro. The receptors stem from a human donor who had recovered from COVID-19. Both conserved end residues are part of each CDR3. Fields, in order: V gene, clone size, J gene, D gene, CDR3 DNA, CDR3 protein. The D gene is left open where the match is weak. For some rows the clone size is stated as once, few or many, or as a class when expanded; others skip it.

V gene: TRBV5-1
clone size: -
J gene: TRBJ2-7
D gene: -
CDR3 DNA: TGCGCCAGCAGCTTGGCCGCTAGGGGTTTCGAGCAGTACTTC
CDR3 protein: CASSLAARGFEQYF

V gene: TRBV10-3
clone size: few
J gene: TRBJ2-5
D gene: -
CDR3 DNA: TGTGCCATCAGTGACCCGGCTATTAGGGAGACCCAGTACTTC
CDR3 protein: CAISDPAIRETQYF

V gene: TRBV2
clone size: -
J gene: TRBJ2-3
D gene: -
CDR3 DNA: TGTGCCAGCAGGGCCGGTGCAGGGGTAAACACAGATACGCAGTATTTT
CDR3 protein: CASRAGAGVNTDTQYF

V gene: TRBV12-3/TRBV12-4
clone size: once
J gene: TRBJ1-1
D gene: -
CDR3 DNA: TGTGCCAGCAGTTTAGCGGTATTTCCCGGGAACACTGAAGCTTTCTTT
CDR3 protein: CASSLAVFPGNTEAFF

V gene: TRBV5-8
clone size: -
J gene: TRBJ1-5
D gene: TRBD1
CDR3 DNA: TGTGCCAGCAGCTTGGGACAGGGGCGTTATCAGCCCCAGCATTTT
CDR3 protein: CASSLGQGRYQPQHF

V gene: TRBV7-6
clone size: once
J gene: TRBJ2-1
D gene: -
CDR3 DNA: TGTGCCAGCAGCTCTTCGCCAAGCGTTGAGCAGTTCTTC
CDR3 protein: CASSSSPSVEQFF

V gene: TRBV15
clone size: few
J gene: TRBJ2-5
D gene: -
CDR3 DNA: TGTGCCACCAGCAGGACGGGGCGGTTTGGGGGCGAAATGGAGACCCAGTACTTC
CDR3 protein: CATSRTGRFGGEMETQYF

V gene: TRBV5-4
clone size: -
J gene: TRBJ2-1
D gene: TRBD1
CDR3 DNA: TGTGCCAGCACCCCCAGGGACAGGGGTACCAATGAGCAGTTCTTC
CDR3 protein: CASTPRDRGTNEQFF

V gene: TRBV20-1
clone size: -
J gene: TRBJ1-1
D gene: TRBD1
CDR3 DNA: TGCAGAATAACGGGACAGCGGCACACTGAAGCTTTCTTT
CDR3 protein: CRITGQRHTEAFF

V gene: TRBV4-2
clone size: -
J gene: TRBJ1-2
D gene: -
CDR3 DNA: TGTGCCAGCAGCCAACCCTTGACAGAAAATGGCTACACCTTC
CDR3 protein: CASSQPLTENGYTF

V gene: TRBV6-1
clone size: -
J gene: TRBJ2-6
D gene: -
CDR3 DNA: TGTGCCAGCAGCCCCGGTGACCCGGGGGCCAACGTCCTGACTTTC
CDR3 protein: CASSPGDPGANVLTF